This T cell receptor beta chain was documented in a study of regulatory T cells in long-lasting Graves disease. Study-wide results and caveats: Researchers examined only peripheral blood and not thyroid tissue.

This clonotype has a handful of counts. What it binds is not known. Time point described: newly diagnosed GD, antithyroid drugs for less than 3 months. PBMC-extracted RNA yielded the TCR library. Construction of the TCR beta libraries employed iRepertoire HTBI primers in conjunction with Arm-PCR of CDR3 regions. TCRdb reprocessed the multiplex PCR reads with MiXCR, giving one entry per CDR3 protein. The data hold approximately 350,000 distinct CDR3 sequences, with 15% to 20% observed a single time. Germline CDR1 reads LNHDA; CDR2 reads SQIVND (reference sequence). Between the trimmed V and J ends, which lost 6 bases and 2 bases, there was a span of 12 bases. This CDR3 is built from 14 residues. This sample also appeared in a second study, on T cells in Graves' hyperthyroidism and ophthalmopathy.

The sequencing here drew on peripheral blood mononuclear cells (PBMCs), taken at new diagnosis, from a patient treated with antithyroid drugs. The chain uses TRBV19 and TRBJ2-3; tentatively, D is TRBD2 (5 bases). The sequence came from a woman under 30 with Graves disease. CDR3 bases: TGTGCCAGTAGCGCTAGCCTCCTCACAGATACGCAGTATTTT. As protein: CASSASLLTDTQYF.